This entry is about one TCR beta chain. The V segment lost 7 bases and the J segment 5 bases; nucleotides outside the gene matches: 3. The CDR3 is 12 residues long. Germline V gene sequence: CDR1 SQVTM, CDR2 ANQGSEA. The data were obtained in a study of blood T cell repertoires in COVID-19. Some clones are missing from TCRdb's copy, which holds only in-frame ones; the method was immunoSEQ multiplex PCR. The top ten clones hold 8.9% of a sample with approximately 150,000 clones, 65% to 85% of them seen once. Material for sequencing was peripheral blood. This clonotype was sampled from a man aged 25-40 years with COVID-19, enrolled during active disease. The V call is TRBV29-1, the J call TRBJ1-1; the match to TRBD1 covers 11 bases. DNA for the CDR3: TGCAGCGCGGGACAGGGGGGGACTGAAGCTTTCTTT. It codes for CSAGQGGTEAFF.